Each of the 3 T cell receptor beta chains below was sequenced from the same sample in a study of early T cells in non-severe SARS-CoV-2 infection. TCRdb re-analysed the 5' RACE reads in MiXCR, keeping a single row per CDR3 protein. The sample has about 88,000 distinct CDR3 sequences; 14% to 15% are singletons. The sequenced sample consisted of whole blood. These receptors were obtained from an adult who was a healthcare worker with PCR-confirmed SARS-CoV-2 infection or an uninfected control (not recorded which).

In this sample, this clonotype turned up a few times. The chain couples TRBV20-1 to TRBJ1-1; possibly TRBD1 for D (6 bases). Per the germline V gene, CDR1 is DFQATT and CDR2 is SNEGSKA (reference sequence). This CDR3 region has 14 residues. V was clipped by 5 bases and J by 5 bases, with 18 bases between them. The CDR3 region is CSALRGGAATEAFF. Here the CDR3 DNA reads TGCAGTGCTCTTAGGGGGGGAGCTGCAACTGAAGCTTTCTTT.

This rearrangement joins TRBV21-1 to TRBJ2-1; no DNA check was done on the table's D call, TRBD1. TRBV21-1 is a pseudogene segment. The CDR3 covers 13 residues. The CDR3 is CAGNAGRDNEQFF. The CDR3 bases are TGTGCCGGCAACGCAGGGCGTGATAATGAGCAGTTCTTC.

In its sample, this clonotype was seen a few times. The J gene is TRBJ1-2, the V gene TRBV7-2; 7 bases match TRBD1. CDR1 and CDR2 (germline): SGHTA, FQGNSA. The V and J ends lost 5 bases and 2 bases, in that order; junction bases with no gene match: 8. This CDR3 is built from 15 residues. CDR3 coding DNA: TGTGCCAGCAGCCCTCAGACAGGGAAGAACTATGGCTACACCTTC. Translating it yields CASSPQTGKNYGYTF.